Each of the 26 T cell receptor beta chains below was sequenced from the same sample in a study of cytomegalovirus exposure and HLA in healthy donors. Primers: 60 Vbeta forward and 13 Jbeta reverse. The assay was immunoSEQ multiplex PCR, and TCRdb's table has in-frame clones only and misses some. The repertoire holds about 180,000 clones, with approximately 80% as singletons. Specimen: PBMCs. These receptors all come from a girl between 5 and 17 years old in good health and CMV-seropositive.

The chain couples TRBV30 to TRBJ2-7; 8 nucleotides align to TRBD2. Germline CDR1 GTSNPN, CDR2 SVGIG (reference sequence). The CDR3 extends over 16 amino acids. Trimming at V came to 0 bases and at J to 7 bases, leaving 14 bases not matched to a gene. Written as DNA, the CDR3 is TGTGCCTGGAGTGTACGAATTAGCGGGAACGGGGGGGAGCAGTACTTC. This codes for CAWSVRISGNGGEQYF.

The gene calls are TRBV9 and TRBJ2-4; 12 nucleotides align to TRBD1. Germline values: CDR1 SGDLS, CDR2 YYNGEE. The CDR3 is 17 residues long. The V gene end was trimmed by 4 bases and the J gene end by 0 bases; junction bases not matched to a gene: 5. The CDR3 loop reads CASSTGTGGTAKNIQYF. The CDR3 DNA sequence: TGTGCCAGCAGCACCGGGACAGGGGGCACAGCCAAAAACATTCAGTACTTC.

This clone has just a few counts. The J gene is TRBJ1-1, the V gene TRBV4-2; D call uncertain. CDR1 and CDR2 (germline): LGHNA, YNFKEQ. The length of the CDR3 is 13 residues. Trimming left V 0 bases short and J 11 bases short, with 13 bases between. CDR3 sequence: CASSQDLTGWAFF. The CDR3 DNA is TGTGCCAGCAGCCAAGATTTGACGGGTTGGGCTTTCTTT.

This sequence joins TRBV11-3 and TRBJ2-3, with D maybe TRBD2 (6 bases). This CDR3 comprises 15 residues. Trimming cost V 5 bases and J 0 bases, with 12 bases left between them. CDR1 and CDR2 from the germline V gene are SGHNT and YENEEA. The CDR3 region is CASSPGLSSTDTQYF. The CDR3 DNA is TGTGCCAGCAGCCCAGGACTATCCAGCACAGATACGCAGTATTTT.

The chain uses TRBV6-1 and TRBJ2-7; TRBD1 aligns across 10 bases. The trim removed 4 bases at V and 2 bases at J, leaving 2 bases unmatched. Germline CDR1 reads MNHNS; CDR2 reads SASEGT. The CDR3 is 14 amino acids. The CDR3 here is CASSAGTGAYEQYF. DNA of the CDR3: TGTGCCAGCAGTGCCGGGACAGGGGCCTACGAGCAGTACTTC.

V is TRBV27 and J is TRBJ2-4, with 14 bases lining up with TRBD2. V dropped 6 bases and J dropped 0; count of bases not matched to a gene: 10. The CDR3 consists of 19 residues. The germline CDR1 and CDR2 sequences are MNHEY and SMNVEV (reference sequence). The CDR3 sequence is CASSTRTSGRQLAKNIQYF. The CDR3, as DNA: TGTGCCAGCAGCACCCGGACTAGCGGGAGGCAATTAGCCAAAAACATTCAGTACTTC.

This chain connects TRBV7-9 to TRBJ2-7, with 12 nucleotides matching TRBD2. Germline assignment: CDR1 SEHNR and CDR2 FQNEAQ (reference sequence). V lost 4 bases, J lost 4 bases, and 5 bases stayed unmatched. CDR3 length: 15 residues. The CDR3 spells CASSSGLAGRYEQYF. CDR3 coding DNA: TGTGCCAGCAGCTCAGGACTAGCGGGACGTTACGAGCAGTACTTC.

The chain is built from TRBV5-6 and TRBJ1-2, with TRBD1 matching over 7 bases. This CDR3 contains 13 residues. The junction had 4 bases not matched to a gene; V was cut back by 4 bases and J by 4 bases. Germline V gives CDR1 SGHDT, CDR2 YYEEEE. This CDR3 is CASSRDSFYGYTF. CDR3 DNA sequence: TGTGCCAGCAGCCGGGACAGCTTCTATGGCTACACCTTC.

The chain employs TRBV23-1 and TRBJ1-5, with 7 bases that match TRBD1. TRBV23-1 is designated an ORF whose function remains uncertain. V lost 3 bases, J lost 4 bases, and 9 bases stayed unmatched. This CDR3 comprises 16 residues. The DNA for the CDR3 is TGCGCCAGCAGTCACCCCGGACAGGAGCTTAATCAGCCCCAGCATTTT. Protein product: CASSHPGQELNQPQHF.

Only a few counts were recorded for this clone. The chain joins TRBV25-1 to TRBJ1-5; TRBD1 might be the D (6 bases). CDR1 and CDR2 (germline): MGHDK, SYGVNS. V was pared by 6 bases and J by 3 bases, with 9 bases between. The CDR3 totals 13 residues. The CDR3 loop reads CASRRTDNQPQHF. CDR3 in DNA: TGTGCCAGCAGGCGGACAGACAATCAGCCCCAGCATTTT.

This chain connects TRBV7-2 to TRBJ2-1; TRBD2 matches 7 bases. The CDR3 is made up of 18 amino acids. J was trimmed by 4 bases and V by 0 bases; bases with no gene match: 12. Looked up from germline, CDR1 is SGHTA and CDR2 is FQGNSA. This CDR3 reads CASSLASQLAPKYNEQFF. CDR3 coding DNA: TGTGCCAGCAGCTTAGCCTCCCAACTAGCGCCAAAATACAATGAGCAGTTCTTC.

This clone showed up just once. Other DNA sequences in this specimen translate into the identical CDR3. CDR3 sequence (DNA): TGCAGTGCTAGAACCTACTACGAGCAGTACTTC. This codes for CSARTYYEQYF. The chain uses TRBV20-1 and TRBJ2-7; D is unresolved. V lost 2 bases and J 3 bases, leaving 5 bases between the germline ends. This CDR3 has 11 residues. Germline V gene data show CDR1 as DFQATT and CDR2 as SNEGSKA (reference sequence).

The genes are TRBV6-6 and TRBJ1-5, with no clear D. From germline, CDR1 is MNHNY and CDR2 SVGAGI (reference sequence). V dropped 9 bases and J dropped 0 bases, with 9 bases sitting between them. The CDR3 is 13 residues long. CDR3 bases: TGTGCCAGTTCACTAAATAGCAATCAGCCCCAGCATTTT. It codes for CASSLNSNQPQHF.

This sequence joins TRBV4-1 and TRBJ1-1; TRBD1 might be the D (5 bases). This CDR3 region has 16 residues. Trimming removed 1 base at V and 1 base at J, with 13 bases between. Germline V lookup: CDR1 MGHRA, CDR2 YSYEKL. Here the CDR3 reads CASSQVGRGENTEAFF. In DNA form, the CDR3 reads TGCGCCAGCAGCCAAGTCGGTAGGGGCGAGAACACTGAAGCTTTCTTT.

This rearrangement joins TRBV9 to TRBJ2-1; 7 positions agree with TRBD1. J was trimmed by 9 bases and V by 4 bases; bases with no gene match: 10. CDR3 length: 14 amino acids. Germline-derived CDR1 and CDR2 are SGDLS and YYNGEE. CDR3 residues: CASSSIDRVAEQFF. The DNA of the CDR3 is TGTGCCAGCAGCTCTATAGACAGGGTGGCTGAGCAGTTCTTC.

The gene calls are TRBV7-9 and TRBJ2-7; D possibly corresponds to TRBD1 (6 bases). The CDR3 totals 15 residues. The V end was cut by 5 bases, the J end by 2 bases, with 16 bases between. Germline-derived CDR1 and CDR2 are SEHNR and FQNEAQ (reference sequence). This CDR3 is CASSPGTPAPYEQYF. The CDR3, as DNA: TGTGCCAGCAGCCCCGGGACACCCGCCCCCTACGAGCAGTACTTC.

This sequence joins TRBV29-1 and TRBJ1-1; D unresolved. The CDR3 is 13 residues long. V lost 4 bases, J lost 0 bases, and 9 bases lay in between. Germline CDR1 SQVTM, CDR2 ANQGSEA. CDR3 loop: CSVVGQMNTEAFF. DNA for the CDR3: TGCAGCGTTGTTGGTCAGATGAACACTGAAGCTTTCTTT.

J is TRBJ2-1 and V is TRBV6-1; 9 bases are a match to TRBD2. This CDR3 comprises 16 residues. Germline lookup yields CDR1 MNHNS and CDR2 SASEGT. V lost 3 bases to trimming and J lost 5 bases; unmatched junction nucleotides: 8. In DNA, the CDR3 is TGTGCCAGCAGTGATACCGGCGGGAGGGATCACAATGAGCAGTTCTTC. Translated, it gives CASSDTGGRDHNEQFF.

The chain employs TRBV7-6 and TRBJ2-7; TRBD2 is a possible D gene (6 bases). The CDR3 extends over 15 amino acids. V was shortened by 5 bases and J by 5 bases, with 19 bases between the two germline ends. The V gene's germline CDR1 is SGHVS and CDR2 FNYEAQ. This CDR3 is CASSRDWRASDEQYF. DNA for the CDR3: TGTGCCAGCAGCCGGGACTGGCGGGCGTCCGACGAGCAGTACTTC.

The J gene is TRBJ2-4, the V gene TRBV14; D ambiguous. The CDR3 is 14 residues long. Per germline, CDR1 SGHDN and CDR2 FVKESK. Trimming took 6 bases from V and 6 from J, leaving 15 bases between them. The CDR3 region has the DNA TGTGCCAGCAGTGTTGAGGCCCCCCCAAACATTCAGTACTTC. Translated, it gives CASSVEAPPNIQYF.

This chain joins TRBV4-3 and TRBJ2-1, with 7 bases matching TRBD2. This CDR3 comprises 16 residues. Germline CDR1 and CDR2: LGHNA and YSLEER. Trimming took 1 base from V and 6 from J; bases not matched to a gene: 9. CDR3 nucleotides: TGCGCCAGCAGCCAAGGGGATCGAGGGAGGGCCAATGAGCAGTTCTTC. Translating it yields CASSQGDRGRANEQFF.

This clone turned up a few times. This sequence joins TRBV10-2 and TRBJ1-1, with no clear D. This CDR3 comprises 12 residues. The V gene lost 0 bases and the J gene lost 4 bases, with 3 bases spanning the gap. The germline V gene encodes CDR1 WSHSY and CDR2 SAAADI. CDR3 in amino acids: CASSESGTEAFF. The CDR3 DNA reads TGCGCCAGCAGTGAGTCCGGCACTGAAGCTTTCTTT.

J is TRBJ2-1 and V is TRBV4-1; TRBD2 matches at 7 bases. With V trimmed by 1 base and J by 7 bases, 10 bases remained unmatched. CDR1 and CDR2 from the germline V gene are MGHRA and YSYEKL. The CDR3 spans 16 residues. CDR3: CASSQGGAGRRNEQFF. DNA of the CDR3: TGCGCCAGCAGCCAAGGCGGAGCGGGAAGGAGGAATGAGCAGTTCTTC.

This clone was seen only once. The chain joins TRBV30 to TRBJ2-6, with D possibly TRBD2 on 5 matching bases. This CDR3 is 14 amino acids long. Germline V gene data show CDR1 as GTSNPN and CDR2 as SVGIG (reference sequence). The V end lost 5 bases, the J end lost 4 bases, and 12 bases lay between the germline ends. CDR3 sequence reads: CAWGGLSGANVLTF. The CDR3 coding sequence is TGTGCCTGGGGAGGACTGTCCGGGGCCAACGTCCTGACTTTC.

The rearrangement uses TRBV10-3 and TRBJ2-5, with TRBD2 identical over 11 bases. V shed 10 bases and J 5 bases; nucleotides not matched to a gene: 6. Looked up from germline, CDR1 is ENHRY and CDR2 is SYGVKD. The CDR3 length is 13 residues. The CDR3, as DNA: TGTGCCACAGCACTAGCGGGAGCTGAGACCCAGTACTTC. Protein product: CATALAGAETQYF.

This chain joins TRBV27 and TRBJ1-4; 7 nucleotides align to TRBD1. The CDR3 is made up of 15 amino acids. Unmatched junction bases numbered 5, after V lost 4 bases and J lost 3 bases. The germline CDR1 and CDR2 sequences are MNHEY and SMNVEV (reference sequence). This CDR3 reads CASSSGQQANEKLFF. The CDR3, as DNA: TGTGCCAGCAGTTCGGGACAGCAGGCTAATGAAAAACTGTTTTTT.